This TCR beta chain was identified in a study of blood T cell repertoires in COVID-19. Germline CDR1 SGHTA, CDR2 FQGNSA. V dropped 5 bases and J dropped 4 bases, with 15 bases sitting between them. CDR3 size: 15 residues. The assay was immunoSEQ multiplex PCR, and TCRdb's table has in-frame clones only and misses some. Of over 150,000 clones in the sample, more than 85% were seen once. This clonotype was sampled from a woman older than 75 with COVID-19, enrolled during active disease. The rearrangement uses TRBV7-2 and TRBJ2-1; weak D call: TRBD2 (6 bases). The source material was peripheral blood. In nucleotides, the CDR3 is TGTGCCAGCAGCATCTCTAGCGCCAATTACAATGAGCAGTTCTTC. This translates into CASSISSANYNEQFF. Full variable domain (outside the CDR3, taken from reference TRBV7-2 and TRBJ2-1): GAGVSQSPSNKVTEKGKDVELRCDPISGHTALYWYRQSLGQGLEFLIYFQGNSAPDKSGLPSDRFSAERTGGSVSTLTIQRTQQEDSAVYLCASSISSANYNEQFFGPGTRLTVL.